These T cell receptor beta chains were read from a single sample in a study of blood T cell repertoires in COVID-19. Sequencing used immunoSEQ multiplex PCR; TCRdb keeps in-frame clones, though not all of them. The top ten hold approximately 7% of the sample, which has 60,000 to 75,000 clones, 91% seen once. Sequencing used peripheral blood. These receptors were obtained from a man aged 35-49 years with COVID-19, enrolled during active disease. Both conserved end residues are part of each CDR3. D genes are given only for firm matches. Clone size, where shown, is once, few, many, or a class for clones that have expanded.

>TRBV29-1|.|.|TRBJ1-1
TGCAGCGCAGTGGGGGCCATGAACACTGAAGCTTTCTTT
CSAVGAMNTEAFF
>TRBV4-2|.|.|TRBJ2-7
TGTGCCAGCAGCCAAGAGCGGGCCTACGAGCAGTACTTC
CASSQERAYEQYF
>TRBV5-1|.|.|TRBJ2-7
TGCGCCAGCAGCTTGGGGGAGCTGGGTACCTACGAGCAGTACTTC
CASSLGELGTYEQYF
>TRBV11-3|.|.|TRBJ1-1
TGTGCCAGCAGCTTAACGGAGGGCACTGAAGCTTTCTTT
CASSLTEGTEAFF
>TRBV5-4|.|TRBD2|TRBJ2-1
TGTGCCAGCAGGTTACCACCTTTAGCGGGGGGGCGGGATGAGCAGTTCTTC
CASRLPPLAGGRDEQFF
>TRBV30|.|TRBD2|TRBJ2-7
TGTGCCTGGAGTTGGACTAGCGGGGGTGGTTACGAGCAGTACTTC
CAWSWTSGGGYEQYF
>TRBV7-9|.|TRBD1|TRBJ1-6
TGTGCCAGCAGCTTAGTAGGGACAGATAATTCACCCCTCCACTTT
CASSLVGTDNSPLHF
>TRBV30|.|.|TRBJ1-2
TGTGCCTGGAGTGTAAACCAGAGGCACTATGGCTACACCTTC
CAWSVNQRHYGYTF
>TRBV7-9|.|.|TRBJ2-7
TGTGCCAGCAGCTTTTCCGGGGTGCATGGCGAGCAGTACTTC
CASSFSGVHGEQYF
>TRBV4-1|.|.|TRBJ1-5
TGCGCCAGCAGCCAAGATTCGGAGGGTCAGCCCCAGCATTTT
CASSQDSEGQPQHF
>TRBV7-2|once|TRBD1|TRBJ1-3
TGTGCCAGCAGCTCCTGGACAGGGGAAAGAAACACCATATATTTT
CASSSWTGERNTIYF
>TRBV5-1|.|.|TRBJ2-1
TGCGCCAGCAGCTTGGAGGACAGTTCCTACAATGAGCAGTTCTTC
CASSLEDSSYNEQFF
>TRBV5-1|.|TRBD2|TRBJ2-7
TGCGCCAGCAGCCCGGGGGGACCGCAATCCTACGAGCAGTACTTC
CASSPGGPQSYEQYF
>TRBV5-1|.|.|TRBJ2-5
TGCGCCAGCAGCTTGACACCAGGCCAAGAGACCCAGTACTTC
CASSLTPGQETQYF
>TRBV3-1/TRBV3-2|.|TRBD2|TRBJ2-5
TGTGCCAGCAGCCAAGGGGTAGCGGGACAAGAGACCCAGTACTTC
CASSQGVAGQETQYF
>TRBV6-5|.|TRBD1|TRBJ1-2
TGTGCCAGCAGTTACTATGGGACAGACTATGGCTACACCTTC
CASSYYGTDYGYTF
>TRBV2|.|.|TRBJ1-2
TGTGCCAGCACGGTCGGGAACTATGGCTACACCTTC
CASTVGNYGYTF
>TRBV28|.|.|TRBJ1-5
TGTGCCAGCAGGGACGGAGGAGGGAACAATCAGCCCCAGCATTTT
CASRDGGGNNQPQHF
>TRBV9|.|TRBD2|TRBJ2-1
TGTGCCAGCAGCCCTGCTGGACTAGCGGGGGTTCAAGGTGAGCAGTTCTTC
CASSPAGLAGVQGEQFF
>TRBV2|.|TRBD1|TRBJ1-2
TGTGCCAGCAGGGAAGGACAGGGGTACTATGGCTACACCTTC
CASREGQGYYGYTF
>TRBV4-2|once|.|TRBJ1-6
TGTGCCAGCAGCCTAGGGGTGGGTTCACCCCTCCACTTT
CASSLGVGSPLHF
>TRBV28|.|.|TRBJ1-2
TGTGCCAGCAGTTCTTCCCTCAGGGGAGGCTACACCTTC
CASSSSLRGGYTF
>TRBV4-1|once|.|TRBJ2-5
TGCGCCAGCAGCCAGTTTCGGGAGGAGACCCAGTACTTC
CASSQFREETQYF
>TRBV14|.|.|TRBJ1-2
TGTGCCAGCAGCCAAGATGAGGGAAAGGGCTACACCTTC
CASSQDEGKGYTF
>TRBV2|.|.|TRBJ2-7
TGTGCCAGCAGCCCCCTCGGGGGAGCGGACCTCAAGATATTC
CASSPLGGADLKIF
>TRBV11-1|.|.|TRBJ2-5
TGTGCCAGCAGCAGCGGACAGCCCCAAGAGACCCAGTACTTC
CASSSGQPQETQYF